This passage covers 29 T cell receptor beta chains from one sample sequenced in a study of T cell clones after liver transplantation. Clones were read by immunoSEQ multiplex PCR, and TCRdb kept only the in-frame ones, dropping some. The data show around 7,500 clones, with around 70% seen just once and roughly 30% held by the top ten. This material consisted of CD8+ T cells from blood, taken before liver transplant. Receptors originate from a human donor who received a liver transplant.

The chain joins TRBV11-2 to TRBJ2-1; tentatively, D is TRBD2 (6 bases). CDR3 length: 17 residues. V was cut by 4 bases and J by 5 bases, with 21 bases left in between. Germline V CDR1 and CDR2: SGHAT, FQNNGV. CDR3 in amino acids: CASSYISGTNPNNEQFF. Here the CDR3 DNA reads TGTGCCAGCAGCTACATTAGCGGAACCAATCCGAACAATGAGCAGTTCTTC.

This clone was seen a single time. The rearrangement joins TRBV7-2 to TRBJ2-7; D is possibly TRBD1 (6 bases). Germline V gives CDR1 SGHTA, CDR2 FQGNSA. Trimming removed 2 bases at V and 0 bases at J, with 17 bases between. The CDR3 loop spans 17 amino acids. The DNA for the CDR3 is TGTGCCAGCAGCTTACCAATGGAGGACAGTTACTCCTACGAGCAGTACTTC. This translates into CASSLPMEDSYSYEQYF.

This clone was seen once. J is TRBJ2-1 and V is TRBV7-8, with D perhaps TRBD1 (7 bases). The CDR3 loop spans 14 amino acids. V lost 3 bases to trimming and J lost 9 bases, with 15 bases between them. CDR1 and CDR2 (germline): SGHVS, FQNEAQ. The CDR3 protein is CASSFSPGGIEQFF. The CDR3 DNA reads TGTGCCAGCAGCTTTTCTCCAGGGGGGATTGAGCAGTTCTTC.

The V call is TRBV27, the J call TRBJ2-3, with TRBD2 matching over 8 bases. The CDR3 sequence is 12 residues long. The germline gives CDR1 MNHEY, CDR2 SMNVEV (reference sequence). Unmatched junction bases numbered 2, after V lost 0 bases and J lost 12 bases. The CDR3 is CASSLSAGDQYF. In DNA form, the CDR3 reads TGTGCCAGCAGTTTATCAGCGGGAGATCAGTATTTT.

The chain couples TRBV28 to TRBJ2-7; TRBD1 matches 10 bases. After removal of 3 bases from V and 6 bases from J, the junction contained 2 bases not matched to a gene. The CDR3 contains 13 residues. The V gene's germline CDR1 is MDHEN and CDR2 SYDVKM. The CDR3 nucleotides are TGTGCCAGCAGTTTTGGGACAGGGGCCGAGCAGTACTTC. This codes for CASSFGTGAEQYF.

The J gene is TRBJ2-3, the V gene TRBV7-8, with TRBD2 matching over 9 bases. Germline V gene lookup returns CDR1 SGHVS and CDR2 FQNEAQ. The CDR3 consists of 16 residues. The J segment lost 6 bases and the V segment lost 11 bases, leaving 18 bases of the junction unmatched. CDR3 amino acids: CAGGGTAGGSSDTQYF. The CDR3 region has the DNA TGTGCCGGAGGTGGTACGGCGGGGGGGTCTTCGGATACGCAGTATTTT.

The chain recombines TRBV30 with TRBJ1-2, with TRBD1 as a possible D gene (5 bases). Deletions cut 2 bases from V and 7 bases from J, with 23 bases between. Germline lookup yields CDR1 GTSNPN and CDR2 SVGIG (reference sequence). The CDR3 contains 16 residues. CDR3 coding DNA: TGTGCCTGGAGTTCCGCCCCGGGGGAAACGTCCAGTGGCTACACCTTC. Translating gives CAWSSAPGETSSGYTF.

This chain joins TRBV4-3 and TRBJ2-1; 7 nucleotides align to TRBD2. This CDR3 contains 16 residues. V was pared by 1 base and J by 8 bases, with 11 bases of the junction left unmatched. The V gene's germline CDR1 is LGHNA and CDR2 YSLEER. CDR3 sequence reads: CASSQVTSVLGDEQFF. The CDR3 nucleotides are TGCGCCAGCAGCCAAGTCACTAGCGTCCTAGGAGATGAGCAGTTCTTC.

This clone has only a few counts. This chain links TRBV4-3 with TRBJ1-3, with 7 bases identical to TRBD1. The V and J ends lost 0 bases and 3 bases, in that order; junction bases with no gene match: 5. Germline CDR1 reads LGHNA; CDR2 reads YSLEER. There are 16 residues in the CDR3. The CDR3 is CASSQDLTGSGNTIYF. The CDR3 DNA reads as TGCGCCAGCAGCCAAGACTTGACAGGGAGTGGAAACACCATATATTTT.

The rearrangement joins TRBV9 to TRBJ1-2, with D perhaps matching TRBD1 (6 bases). The germline CDR1 and CDR2 sequences are SGDLS and YYNGEE. The V and J ends lost 6 bases and 5 bases respectively, with 17 bases between them. CDR3 length: 14 amino acids. The CDR3 region is CASTPGDTDYGYTF. The CDR3 DNA reads as TGTGCCAGCACCCCAGGGGACACAGATTATGGCTACACCTTC.

The rearrangement links TRBV5-6 to TRBJ1-1; weak D call: TRBD1 (5 bases). The CDR3 consists of 14 residues. Germline V gives CDR1 SGHDT, CDR2 YYEEEE. V was clipped by 0 bases and J by 1 base, with 7 bases between them. The CDR3 sequence: CASSLGGANTEAFF. The CDR3 DNA reads as TGTGCCAGCAGCTTGGGAGGGGCGAACACTGAAGCTTTCTTT.

The rearrangement joins TRBV7-6 to TRBJ2-1; D call uncertain. The CDR3 sequence is 12 residues long. Germline V lookup: CDR1 SGHVS, CDR2 FNYEAQ. V was clipped by 1 base and J by 9 bases, with 7 bases between them. The CDR3 is CASSLGQTEQFF. DNA of the CDR3: TGTGCCAGCAGCTTAGGGCAAACTGAGCAGTTCTTC.

In its sample, this clone is medium-sized (0.01 to 0.1%). V and J are TRBV7-9 and TRBJ1-5; unclear D gene. V lost 5 bases, J lost 0 bases, and 2 bases lay in between. The CDR3 is 12 amino acids. In germline, CDR1 is SEHNR, CDR2 FQNEAQ (reference sequence). The CDR3: CASSLSNQPQHF. CDR3 bases: TGTGCCAGCAGCCTTAGCAATCAGCCCCAGCATTTT.

The chain combines TRBV7-8 with TRBJ2-2, with a tentative D call TRBD2 (6 bases). Germline CDR1 reads SGHVS; CDR2 reads FQNEAQ. CDR3 length: 17 amino acids. Trimming removed 2 bases from V and 7 bases from J, with 20 bases in between. DNA for the CDR3: TGTGCCAGCAGCTTATTGGGCCAGCGGGCCTCCCACGGGGAGCTGTTTTTT. Translated, it gives CASSLLGQRASHGELFF.

The chain uses TRBV7-2 and TRBJ2-1, with 7 bases that match TRBD2. CDR1 and CDR2 from the germline V gene are SGHTA and FQGNSA. The CDR3 runs to 16 residues. Trimming at V came to 4 bases and at J to 2 bases, leaving 8 bases not matched to a gene. CDR3 in amino acids: CASSSLTSRAYNEQFF. The CDR3 DNA sequence: TGTGCCAGCAGCTCCCTGACTAGCAGAGCCTACAATGAGCAGTTCTTC.

J is TRBJ2-7 and V is TRBV27, with D perhaps being TRBD1 or TRBD2 (6 bases each). Per germline, CDR1 MNHEY and CDR2 SMNVEV (reference sequence). CDR3 length: 13 amino acids. V shed 7 bases and J shed 1 base, with 11 bases lying between them. The CDR3 DNA reads TGTGCCAGCATGGGGGGCGCATCCTACGAGCAGTACTTC. Its protein is CASMGGASYEQYF.

The chain recombines TRBV10-3 with TRBJ1-4; D call uncertain. Between the trimmed V and J ends, which lost 3 bases and 5 bases, there was a span of 7 bases. The CDR3 consists of 13 residues. Germline values: CDR1 ENHRY, CDR2 SYGVKD. DNA for the CDR3: TGTGCCATCAGTGAAACACCCAATGAAAAACTGTTTTTT. Amino acid sequence: CAISETPNEKLFF.

This clone was detected only a few times. The V gene is TRBV28, the J gene TRBJ1-5; D ambiguous. CDR3 length: 14 residues. V shed 7 bases and J shed 1 base, with 11 bases lying between them. Germline assignment: CDR1 MDHEN and CDR2 SYDVKM. CDR3 nucleotide sequence: TGTGCCAGCATCCTAGGGATGAGCAATCAGCCCCAGCATTTT. Translated: CASILGMSNQPQHF.

This clone was found a few times. The chain carries TRBV4-3 and TRBJ2-1, with D unresolved. V was pared by 1 base and J by 0 bases, with 10 bases between. The CDR3 totals 16 residues. Germline CDR1 reads LGHNA; CDR2 reads YSLEER. The CDR3 DNA follows: TGCGCCAGCAGCCAAGGCACGCCGAGCTCCTACAATGAGCAGTTCTTC. Its protein product is CASSQGTPSSYNEQFF.

V and J are TRBV5-6 and TRBJ2-7; D tentatively fits TRBD1 or TRBD2 (5 bases each). Deletions cut 2 bases from V and 6 bases from J, with 15 bases between. CDR1 is SGHDT and CDR2 is YYEEEE in the germline V gene. This CDR3 has 14 residues. The CDR3 DNA follows: TGTGCCAGCAGCTTCGGTCCCGGGACGGGCGAGCAGTACTTC. Protein product: CASSFGPGTGEQYF.

V is TRBV19 and J is TRBJ2-1; TRBD2 matches at 11 bases. The CDR3 has 16 residues. Germline values: CDR1 LNHDA, CDR2 SQIVND (reference sequence). V was pared by 5 bases and J by 4 bases, with 7 bases of the junction left unmatched. The CDR3, as DNA: TGTGCCAGTAGTGTTAGCGGGGGGGCCGTGTACAATGAGCAGTTCTTC. It encodes CASSVSGGAVYNEQFF. The whole variable domain, remainder taken from reference TRBV19 and TRBJ2-1, is DGGITQSPKYLFRKEGQNVTLSCEQNLNHDAMYWYRQDPGQGLRLIYYSQIVNDFQKGDIAEGYSVSREKKESFPLTVTSAQKNPTAFYLCASSVSGGAVYNEQFFGPGTRLTVL.

The V call is TRBV6-6, the J call TRBJ2-7, with a possible D match to TRBD2 (5 bases). The CDR3 contains 13 residues. Trimming shortened V by 0 bases and J by 3 bases, and 6 bases separated the two germline ends. Germline CDR1 and CDR2: MNHNY and SVGAGI (reference sequence). This CDR3 reads CASSYSRDYEQYV. CDR3 in DNA: TGTGCCAGCAGTTACTCTCGGGACTACGAGCAGTACGTC.

About this clone: The identical CDR3 is also encoded by other nucleotide sequences in the sample. This sequence joins TRBV27 and TRBJ2-3; D remains unclear. The CDR3 sequence is 13 residues long. V was trimmed by 5 bases and J by 6 bases, leaving 12 bases between them. CDR1 is MNHEY, CDR2 SMNVEV, per germline (reference sequence). This CDR3 is CASSLSRPDTQYF. CDR3 sequence (DNA): TGTGCCAGCAGTCTCAGTCGACCTGATACGCAGTATTTT.

The V and J genes are TRBV29-1 and TRBJ1-3, with 7 bases that match TRBD1. The CDR3 has 12 residues. Germline trimming cut 7 bases from V and 8 bases from J; bases unmatched to any gene: 8. Germline V gives CDR1 SQVTM, CDR2 ANQGSEA. CDR3 loop: CSGWTGQDTIYF. The CDR3 coding sequence is TGCAGCGGATGGACAGGACAGGACACCATATATTTT.

V and J are TRBV29-1 and TRBJ1-2; 7 positions agree with TRBD1. Per the germline V gene, CDR1 is SQVTM and CDR2 is ANQGSEA. The CDR3 is 13 amino acids. The V and J ends lost 6 bases and 0 bases, in that order; junction bases with no gene match: 4. The CDR3 spells CSVAGQPNYGYTF. Here the CDR3 DNA reads TGCAGCGTAGCGGGACAGCCTAACTATGGCTACACCTTC.

In its sample, this clone ranks as large (0.1 to 1%). The chain joins TRBV13 to TRBJ1-4, with D perhaps TRBD1 (5 bases). This CDR3 spans 14 amino acids. Trimming took 6 bases from V and 8 from J, leaving 16 bases between them. From germline, CDR1 is PRHDT and CDR2 FYEKMQ (reference sequence). The CDR3 reads CASSSWGEGEKLFF. The CDR3 DNA is TGTGCCAGCAGTTCCTGGGGGGAGGGCGAAAAACTGTTTTTT.

The genes are TRBV11-2 and TRBJ2-5; TRBD1 matches at 7 bases. Trimming took 0 bases from V and 2 from J; bases not matched to a gene: 6. The CDR3 runs 16 residues. CDR1 SGHAT and CDR2 FQNNGV come from the germline V gene. The CDR3, as DNA: TGTGCCAGCAGCTTAGATCGAGGGACAGAGCAAGAGACCCAGTACTTC. Protein sequence: CASSLDRGTEQETQYF.

The rearrangement joins TRBV6-6 to TRBJ2-1; D is perhaps TRBD1 or TRBD2 (5 bases each). The CDR3 consists of 14 residues. V lost 11 bases, J lost 6 bases, and 20 bases lay in between. Per the germline V gene, CDR1 is MNHNY and CDR2 is SVGAGI (reference sequence). This chain's CDR3 is CAGSPAFGGNEQFF. The CDR3 DNA is TGTGCCGGGAGCCCCGCTTTTGGGGGCAATGAGCAGTTCTTC.

A few counts support this clone. CDR3 loop: CASSPFGRSTDTQYF. The CDR3, as DNA: TGTGCCAGCAGCCCATTCGGCAGGAGCACAGATACGCAGTATTTT. The chain couples TRBV5-6 to TRBJ2-3; D is ambiguous. This CDR3 comprises 15 residues. Trimming stripped 4 bases from V and 0 bases from J, with 12 bases between. In germline, CDR1 is SGHDT, CDR2 YYEEEE.